Sequencing of this TCR beta chain was carried out in a study of blood T cell repertoires in COVID-19. Study at large: Sites in the United States, Italy and Spain provided acute and convalescent COVID-19 samples.

CDR1 and CDR2 from the germline V gene are KGHDR and SFDVKD. The CDR3 consists of 16 residues. V dropped 3 bases and J dropped 2; count of bases not matched to a gene: 7. The authors' processing: Estimates of nucleated cell counts were drawn from the amplification of reference gene primers. The data were produced by immunoSEQ multiplex PCR, yet TCRdb's version contains in-frame clones alone and is incomplete. V, J and clone size derive from that table, while D and trimming were established from the DNA sequence. The sample records approximately 180,000 clones, roughly 79% being singletons. The chain joins TRBV24-1 to TRBJ2-3; 7 nucleotides line up with TRBD1. This clonotype was obtained from an elderly woman with COVID-19, enrolled during active disease. The specimen sequenced was peripheral blood. CDR3 amino acids: CATSDLRDSFTDTQYF. The CDR3 DNA reads as TGTGCCACCAGTGATCTGAGGGACAGCTTCACAGATACGCAGTATTTT.